This TCR beta chain was sequenced in a study of CD8+CD57+ T cells in acquired aplastic anemia. An expansion of CD8+CD57+ cells by flow cytometry had been shown in patients chosen for sequencing. Genomic DNA, serving as template, underwent TCR beta VDJ and CDR3 profiling. TCRdb recomputed calls from the reads with MiXCR, one row per CDR3 protein. The sample has fewer than 200,000 distinct CDR3 sequences; about 45% are singletons. The receptor's source is a human donor with aplastic anemia. What was sequenced was sorted CD4+, CD8+, or CD8+CD57+ T cells (not recorded which) from PBMCs.

CDR3 loop: CASSKDGAQETQYF. The DNA for the CDR3 is TGCGCCAGCAGCAAGGACGGAGCTCAAGAGACCCAGTACTTC. J is TRBJ2-5 and V is TRBV5-1; D call uncertain. CDR1 and CDR2 (germline): SGHRS, YFSETQ. This CDR3 is 14 amino acids long. V lost 4 bases to trimming and J lost 2 bases, with 12 bases between them.